Each of the 15 T cell receptor beta chains below was sequenced from the same sample in a study of cytomegalovirus exposure and HLA in healthy donors. The PCR had 60 Vbeta and 13 Jbeta primers. TCRdb's copy holds only in-frame clones and misses some; the assay was immunoSEQ multiplex PCR. Seen here are roughly 170,000 clones, 80% observed once, and the top ten hold 0.6% to 0.7%. Sequenced input: PBMCs. All receptors derive from a boy younger than 18 in good health and CMV-seronegative.

The genes are TRBV2 and TRBJ1-2; 9 bases match TRBD1. The CDR3 loop spans 14 amino acids. Germline V CDR1 and CDR2: SNHLY, FYNNEI. J lost 8 bases, V lost 6 bases, and 10 bases had no gene match. As DNA, the CDR3 is TGTGCCAGCAGAACAGGGGGCAGAACTATGGGCTACACCTTC. Translated: CASRTGGRTMGYTF.

This clone has just a few counts. This chain uses TRBV11-2 with TRBJ1-1; D ambiguous. CDR3 length equals 13 residues. Germline values: CDR1 SGHAT, CDR2 FQNNGV. The V gene lost 3 bases and the J gene lost 4 bases, with 9 bases spanning the gap. The CDR3 spells CASSLDGLTEAFF. CDR3 bases: TGTGCCAGCAGCTTGGACGGACTCACTGAAGCTTTCTTT.

The V call is TRBV10-3, the J call TRBJ1-1; no clear D gene. CDR3 length: 13 residues. Trimming took off 10 bases at V and 0 bases at J, with 12 bases between the two ends. The germline V gene has CDR1 ENHRY and CDR2 SYGVKD. As DNA, the CDR3 is TGTGCCAGCGAAAAAAACCTGAACACTGAAGCTTTCTTT. Translating gives CASEKNLNTEAFF.

The chain joins TRBV9 to TRBJ1-3; TRBD1 agrees at 7 bases. The CDR3 runs to 15 residues. Trimming took 0 bases from V and 4 from J; bases not matched to a gene: 4. Looked up from germline, CDR1 is SGDLS and CDR2 is YYNGEE. CDR3 DNA: TGTGCCAGCAGCGTAGCTGGACAGGCGGGAAACACCATATATTTT. As protein: CASSVAGQAGNTIYF.

The CDR3 reads CASSLRGLASGIGNEQFF. CDR3 nucleotides: TGTGCCAGCAGCTTACGGGGGCTGGCTAGCGGGATAGGCAATGAGCAGTTCTTC. V and J are TRBV11-3 and TRBJ2-1, with 9 bases lining up with TRBD2. With V trimmed by 2 bases and J by 6 bases, 14 bases remained unmatched. CDR3 length: 18 residues. In germline, CDR1 is SGHNT, CDR2 YENEEA.

The chain combines TRBV6-4 with TRBJ1-1, with 7 positions matching TRBD1. The CDR3 length is 14 residues. J lost 1 base, V lost 3 bases, and 2 bases had no gene match. Germline CDR1 and CDR2: MRHNA and SNTAGT. The CDR3 DNA reads TGTGCCAGCAGTGAAAGGACAGGGAACACTGAAGCTTTCTTT. Amino acids: CASSERTGNTEAFF.

This chain connects TRBV7-2 to TRBJ2-5; 7 bases are shared with TRBD2. This CDR3 comprises 15 residues. Trimming removed 1 base from V and 4 bases from J; junction bases left unmatched: 6. CDR1 is SGHTA, CDR2 FQGNSA, per germline. CDR3 protein: CASSLGWEGRETQYF. In DNA form, the CDR3 reads TGTGCCAGCAGCTTAGGCTGGGAGGGAAGAGAGACCCAGTACTTC. Full variable domain (rest looked up from reference TRBV7-2 and TRBJ2-5): GAGVSQSPSNKVTEKGKDVELRCDPISGHTALYWYRQSLGQGLEFLIYFQGNSAPDKSGLPSDRFSAERTGGSVSTLTIQRTQQEDSAVYLCASSLGWEGRETQYFGPGTRLLVL.

This clone was recorded only once. The gene calls are TRBV7-9 and TRBJ2-5; no firm D call. CDR1 and CDR2 (germline): SEHNR, FQNEAQ (reference sequence). The CDR3 covers 14 residues. The V end was cut by 2 bases, the J end by 0 bases, with 7 bases between. The CDR3 protein is CASSLRQDQETQYF. The CDR3, as DNA: TGTGCCAGCAGCTTACGGCAGGACCAAGAGACCCAGTACTTC.

This chain connects TRBV6-1 to TRBJ2-6; D not resolved. Germline assignment: CDR1 MNHNS and CDR2 SASEGT. The V end lost 2 bases, the J end lost 2 bases, and 7 bases lay between the germline ends. This CDR3 is built from 15 residues. CDR3 sequence reads: CASSERSTGANVLTF. CDR3 nucleotide sequence: TGTGCCAGCAGTGAAAGGAGTACTGGGGCCAACGTCCTGACTTTC.

The chain is built from TRBV6-1 and TRBJ2-3; D is uncertain. The germline CDR1 and CDR2 sequences are MNHNS and SASEGT. Trimming cost V 7 bases and J 1 base, with 15 bases left between them. The CDR3 spans 15 residues. Written as DNA, the CDR3 is TGTGCCAGCACTCCAGACTTCTACCGCACAGATACGCAGTATTTT. This sequence encodes CASTPDFYRTDTQYF.

This clone was recorded a few times. V is TRBV27 and J is TRBJ2-3, with 9 nucleotides matching TRBD1. CDR3 length: 15 residues. The germline CDR1 and CDR2 sequences are MNHEY and SMNVEV (reference sequence). With 3 bases clipped from V and 3 bases from J, the junction kept 4 bases outside the gene matches. DNA for the CDR3: TGTGCCAGCAGTTTCGGACAGGGGATAACAGATACGCAGTATTTT. It yields the protein CASSFGQGITDTQYF.

The rearrangement joins TRBV18 to TRBJ2-7; TRBD2 matches 9 bases. Trimming took 9 bases from V and 7 from J; bases not matched to a gene: 13. Germline V gene data show CDR1 as KGHSH and CDR2 as LQKENI. This CDR3 comprises 14 residues. The CDR3 DNA reads as TGTGCCAGTTCCGGGACTAGCAGTTCGGGTGAGCAGTACTTC. Amino acid sequence: CASSGTSSSGEQYF.

The V gene is TRBV5-1, the J gene TRBJ1-1; a weak D match, TRBD1 (6 bases). V was clipped by 1 base and J by 3 bases, with 10 bases between them. Germline CDR1 SGHRS, CDR2 YFSETQ. The length of the CDR3 is 14 residues. As DNA, the CDR3 is TGCGCCAGCAGCTTGAGTTCAGGGGACACTGAAGCTTTCTTT. Translating gives CASSLSSGDTEAFF.

Remarks on this clone: An end of the junction does not agree with germline; a read error may underlie this. The chain uses TRBV7-9 and TRBJ1-1; D not certain. The CDR3 consists of 14 residues. CDR1 is SEHNR and CDR2 is FQNEAQ in the germline V gene (reference sequence). CDR3 bases: TGTTCCAGCAGCCCCCTCGGGGTTAACACTGAAGCTTTCTTT. Its translation is CSSSPLGVNTEAFF.

This clone was counted only a few times. This sequence joins TRBV10-3 and TRBJ1-2; possibly TRBD1 for D (5 bases). Germline values: CDR1 ENHRY, CDR2 SYGVKD. The CDR3 is made up of 13 amino acids. Between the trimmed V and J ends, which lost 5 bases and 3 bases, there was a span of 10 bases. The CDR3 region has the DNA TGTGCCATCAGTCCCCGGGGGGACTATGGCTACACCTTC. Translating gives CAISPRGDYGYTF.